Listed below are T cell receptor beta chains from one sample, sequenced in a study of blood T cell repertoires in COVID-19. Assay used: immunoSEQ multiplex PCR; TCRdb lists only in-frame clones, some missing. The table records roughly 230,000 clones, around 82% of them present only once. The sequencing sample was made of peripheral blood. The origin of the receptors is a woman older than 75 with acute or convalescent COVID-19. The CDR3 runs from the conserved cysteine through the conserved F or W. D genes are given only for firm matches. Clone size is not always given. Where it is, it says once, few, many or a class for expanded clones.

D gene	clone size	V gene	J gene	CDR3 DNA	CDR3 protein
NA	NA	TRBV29-1	TRBJ1-3	TGCAGCGTTGTTCTAGCATCCAGCGGAAACACCATATATTTT	CSVVLASSGNTIYF
TRBD1	NA	TRBV9	TRBJ2-2	TGTGCCAGCAGCGCCGGGGACAGGGGCTCGCCCGGGGAGCTGTTTTTT	CASSAGDRGSPGELFF
NA	NA	TRBV5-1	TRBJ1-3	TGCGCCAGCAGCTTTATGACAGGATCCTCTGGAAACACCATATATTTT	CASSFMTGSSGNTIYF
NA	NA	TRBV11-2	TRBJ2-3	TGTGCCAGCAGCACCCAAGGGGCTAACTCAGATACGCAGTATTTT	CASSTQGANSDTQYF
TRBD1	NA	TRBV28	TRBJ1-4	TGTGCCAGCAGAAAAACAGGGGGCGTTGGTGAAAAACTGTTTTTT	CASRKTGGVGEKLFF
TRBD1	NA	TRBV4-1	TRBJ1-4	TGCGCCAGCAGCCTTAATCGGGGACAGGGTAATGAAAAACTGTTTTTT	CASSLNRGQGNEKLFF
NA	NA	TRBV27	TRBJ1-2	TGTGCCAGCAGTTTAAATGGAGGGTGGGCTGGCTACACCTTC	CASSLNGGWAGYTF
NA	NA	TRBV18	TRBJ1-4	TGTGCCAGCTCCCGGGAGGAAAAACTGTTTTTT	CASSREEKLFF
TRBD2	NA	TRBV5-1	TRBJ2-5	TGCGCCAGCAGCTCGGTGGGAGGGGTCGAGACCCAGTACTTC	CASSSVGGVETQYF
NA	NA	TRBV18	TRBJ1-6	TGTGCCAGCTCACCAGCGAGCTCCTATAATTCACCCCTCCACTTT	CASSPASSYNSPLHF
TRBD1	NA	TRBV5-8	TRBJ1-5	TGTGCCAGCAGCTTGGGGGACAGGGGGACTCAGCCCCAGCATTTT	CASSLGDRGTQPQHF
NA	NA	TRBV4-3	TRBJ1-2	TGCGCCAGCAGCCAAGAAGCAGGCGATATCTATGGCTACACCTTC	CASSQEAGDIYGYTF
NA	few	TRBV5-1	TRBJ2-5	TGCGCCAGCAGCTTGGCGGGGGACAGCCAAGAGACCCAGTACTTC	CASSLAGDSQETQYF
NA	NA	TRBV7-9	TRBJ1-4	TGTGCCAGCAGCCGACAGTCGATCGGTGAAAAACTGTTTTTT	CASSRQSIGEKLFF
NA	NA	TRBV5-1	TRBJ2-7	TGCGCCAGTTCAGGGGACGGTTTCTACGAGCAGTACTTC	CASSGDGFYEQYF
TRBD1	NA	TRBV11-3	TRBJ2-5	TGTGCCAGCAGCCTCCGCATCCCCCGGACAGGGGGCACCCAGTACTTC	CASSLRIPRTGGTQYF
NA	NA	TRBV5-1	TRBJ1-5	TGCGCCAGCAGCTTGGGGACAGATCGCAATCAGCCCCAGCATTTT	CASSLGTDRNQPQHF
TRBD1	NA	TRBV5-1	TRBJ2-1	TGCGCCAGCAGCTTGGGGCAGGGGGTCTACAATGAGCAGTTCTTC	CASSLGQGVYNEQFF
NA	NA	TRBV28	TRBJ1-1	TGTGCCAGCAGTTTGAGGGAGGCAAGAACTGAAGCTTTCTTT	CASSLREARTEAFF
NA	NA	TRBV5-4	TRBJ1-2	TGTGCCAGCAGCTTAGAGACAGGCGGAGGTGAGGGCTACACCTTC	CASSLETGGGEGYTF
TRBD2	few	TRBV7-3	TRBJ2-3	TGTGCCAGCAGCCTCGGACTAGTCGCGGGCACAGATACGCAGTATTTT	CASSLGLVAGTDTQYF
NA	NA	TRBV2	TRBJ2-3	TGTGCCAGCAGTGATCAGGGGGGAGGAGCAGATACGCAGTATTTT	CASSDQGGGADTQYF
NA	NA	TRBV10-3	TRBJ1-5	TGTGCCATCAGCCTGGACAAGGGGAATCAGCCCCAGCATTTT	CAISLDKGNQPQHF
NA	NA	TRBV27	TRBJ2-1	TGTGCCAGCAGTTCCAACAGCAATGAGCAGTTCTTC	CASSSNSNEQFF